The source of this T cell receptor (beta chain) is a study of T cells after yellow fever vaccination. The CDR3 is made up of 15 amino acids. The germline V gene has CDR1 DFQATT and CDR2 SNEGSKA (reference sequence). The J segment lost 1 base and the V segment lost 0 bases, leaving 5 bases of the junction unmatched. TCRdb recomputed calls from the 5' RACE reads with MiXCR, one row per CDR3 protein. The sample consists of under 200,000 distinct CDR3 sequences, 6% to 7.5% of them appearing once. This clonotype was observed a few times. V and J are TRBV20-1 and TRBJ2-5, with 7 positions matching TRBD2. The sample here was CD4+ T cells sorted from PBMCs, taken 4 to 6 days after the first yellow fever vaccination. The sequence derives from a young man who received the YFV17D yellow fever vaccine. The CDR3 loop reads CSARDPQRGQETQYF. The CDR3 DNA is TGCAGTGCTAGAGATCCCCAGCGGGGCCAAGAGACCCAGTACTTC.